These 10 T cell receptor beta chains were sequenced from one sample in a study of T cell repertoires in cytomegalovirus infection. Via MiXCR, TCRdb re-called the reads, giving one row per CDR3 protein. The sample lists 550,000 to 850,000 distinct CDR3 sequences, 30% to 35% occurring once. Their recognized antigens are unknown. The sequencing here drew on cultured PBMCs, taken from culture after CMV antigen stimulation. These receptors were obtained from a human donor in good health (CMV status not recorded). Some clones in this sample may be carry-over from other donors' samples.

This clonotype has just a few counts. The chain recombines TRBV6-1 with TRBJ1-2, with D unclear. The V gene lost 4 bases and the J gene lost 4 bases, with 13 bases spanning the gap. This CDR3 region has 14 residues. Germline-derived CDR1 and CDR2 are MNHNS and SASEGT. CDR3: CASSVGGAGYGYTF. The CDR3 DNA reads as TGTGCCAGCAGTGTAGGCGGAGCTGGCTATGGCTACACCTTC.

This clonotype was detected only a few times. This chain joins TRBV27 and TRBJ1-6; no clear D gene. The germline V gene encodes CDR1 MNHEY and CDR2 SMNVEV (reference sequence). Trimming cost V 5 bases and J 0 bases, with 8 bases left between them. CDR3 size: 15 residues. CDR3 nucleotide sequence: TGTGCCAGCAGTACGACTAGCTCCTATAATTCACCCCTCCACTTT. Translation: CASSTTSSYNSPLHF.

Many counts were recorded for this clonotype. This sequence joins TRBV7-2 and TRBJ2-3; D is unresolved. Germline loops: CDR1 SGHTA, CDR2 FQGNSA. Trimming removed 0 bases at V and 9 bases at J, with 10 bases between. This CDR3 region has 13 residues. The CDR3 sequence: CASSLASDATQYF. DNA of the CDR3: TGTGCCAGCAGCTTAGCGTCTGATGCAACGCAGTATTTT.

J is TRBJ2-3 and V is TRBV20-1; 8 bases map to TRBD1. This CDR3 has 15 residues. The J segment lost 3 bases and the V segment lost 6 bases, leaving 11 bases of the junction unmatched. Germline V gene data show CDR1 as DFQATT and CDR2 as SNEGSKA (reference sequence). The CDR3 bases are TGCAGTGCAGACTCAGGGGGCATTGGAACAGATACGCAGTATTTT. It encodes CSADSGGIGTDTQYF.

This clonotype was found a few times. The genes are TRBV10-3 and TRBJ2-3; TRBD2 agrees at 13 bases. The CDR3 extends over 17 amino acids. Unmatched junction bases numbered 13, after V lost 10 bases and J lost 3 bases. Germline CDR1 reads ENHRY; CDR2 reads SYGVKD. The CDR3 DNA follows: TGTGCCACGGGGACTAGCGGGATGTCAGAGGTGACAGATACGCAGTATTTT. Translated, it gives CATGTSGMSEVTDTQYF.

The count of this clonotype is one. V usage is TRBV5-8 and J usage is TRBJ2-3; no reliable D call. Germline CDR1 is SGHTS and CDR2 is YDEGEE. V was trimmed by 3 bases and J by 7 bases, leaving 0 bases between them. This CDR3 has 9 amino acids. CDR3 in DNA: TGTGCCAGCAGCTATACGCAGTATTTT. Amino acid sequence: CASSYTQYF.

This chain connects TRBV12-3 or TRBV12-4 to TRBJ2-1, with D possibly TRBD2 on 6 matching bases. The CDR3 consists of 15 residues. V was trimmed by 6 bases and J by 7 bases, leaving 19 bases between them. The CDR3 sequence is CASRIHGTRQNEQFF. CDR3 coding DNA: TGTGCCAGCAGGATCCACGGGACTCGGCAAAATGAGCAGTTCTTC.

The gene calls are TRBV7-8 and TRBJ1-5; 8 nucleotides agree with TRBD1. The V gene end was trimmed by 5 bases and the J gene end by 4 bases; junction bases not matched to a gene: 10. CDR1 and CDR2 from the germline V gene are SGHVS and FQNEAQ. The CDR3 loop spans 16 amino acids. The CDR3 nucleotides are TGTGCCAGCAGCCGGGTGGGGACAGGCTATAATCAGCCCCAGCATTTT. It specifies CASSRVGTGYNQPQHF. Drawing the rest from reference TRBV7-8 and TRBJ1-5, the complete variable domain is GAGVSQSPRYKVAKRGQDVALRCDPISGHVSLFWYQQALGQGPEFLTYFQNEAQLDKSGLPSDRFFAERPEGSVSTLKIQRTQQEDSAVYLCASSRVGTGYNQPQHFGDGTRLSIL.

This clonotype was observed a handful of times. The chain uses TRBV7-2 and TRBJ1-1, with D possibly matching TRBD1 (5 bases). Looked up from germline, CDR1 is SGHTA and CDR2 is FQGNSA. V gave up 4 bases and J gave up 4 bases, with 13 bases separating them. The CDR3 contains 14 residues. CDR3 in amino acids: CASSSDYGGTEAFF. The CDR3 coding sequence is TGTGCCAGCAGCTCGGACTATGGGGGCACTGAAGCTTTCTTT.

The chain recombines TRBV12-3 or TRBV12-4 with TRBJ2-5, with a tentative D call TRBD1 (6 bases). Deletions cut 3 bases from V and 6 bases from J, with 11 bases between. CDR3 length: 13 residues. CDR3 coding DNA: TGTGCCAGCAGTTTTGGGGGCCCGAAGACCCAGTACTTC. Residues: CASSFGGPKTQYF.